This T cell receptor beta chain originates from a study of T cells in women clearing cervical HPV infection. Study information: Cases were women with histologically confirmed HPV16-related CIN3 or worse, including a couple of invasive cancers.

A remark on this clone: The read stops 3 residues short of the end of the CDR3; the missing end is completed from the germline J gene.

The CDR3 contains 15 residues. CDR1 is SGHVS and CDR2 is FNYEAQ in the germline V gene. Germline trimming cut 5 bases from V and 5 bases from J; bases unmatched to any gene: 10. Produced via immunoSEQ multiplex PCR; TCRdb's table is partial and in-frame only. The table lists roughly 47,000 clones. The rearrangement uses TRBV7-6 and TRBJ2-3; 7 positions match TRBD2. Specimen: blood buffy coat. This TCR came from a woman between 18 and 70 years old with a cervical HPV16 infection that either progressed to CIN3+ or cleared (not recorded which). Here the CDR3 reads CASSVGGTNRDTQYF. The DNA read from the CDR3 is TGTGCCAGCAGCGTAGGAGGGACTAACCGAGATACG.